One sample yielded the 11 T cell receptor beta chains listed below, sequenced in a study of blood T cell repertoires in COVID-19. Sequencing was performed with immunoSEQ multiplex PCR; in TCRdb, only in-frame clones are kept and a portion is missing. The table has about 210,000 clones, around 84% seen once. Material for sequencing was peripheral blood. Receptors originate from a woman over 75 with COVID-19, enrolled during active disease.

The rearrangement uses TRBV7-2 and TRBJ1-4; 7 nucleotides line up with TRBD1. CDR1 is SGHTA, CDR2 FQGNSA, per germline. The J segment lost 3 bases and the V segment lost 4 bases, leaving 5 bases of the junction unmatched. The CDR3 length is 15 residues. The CDR3 nucleotides read TGTGCCAGCAGCTCCGGACAGGTGCCTAATGAAAAACTGTTTTTT. Translating gives CASSSGQVPNEKLFF.

This sequence joins TRBV5-6 and TRBJ1-4, with 11 bases fitting TRBD1. This CDR3 is built from 15 residues. The germline CDR1 and CDR2 sequences are SGHDT and YYEEEE. Unmatched junction bases numbered 2, after V lost 3 bases and J lost 4 bases. This CDR3 is CASSSGTGGNEKLFF. The CDR3 DNA sequence: TGTGCCAGCAGCTCGGGGACAGGGGGTAATGAAAAACTGTTTTTT.

This clone was seen a single time. J is TRBJ1-2 and V is TRBV6-1, with D maybe TRBD1 (5 bases). The CDR3 runs to 16 residues. Germline V gene data show CDR1 as MNHNS and CDR2 as SASEGT. V lost 2 bases, J lost 3 bases, and 16 bases lay in between. In nucleotides, the CDR3 is TGTGCCAGCAGTGAATCAGGGTCGGAGGGGCACTATGGCTACACCTTC. Its protein is CASSESGSEGHYGYTF.

V gene TRBV21-1 combines with J gene TRBJ2-7; the table names TRBD1, a call not compared with the DNA. TRBV21-1 is a pseudogene locus. The CDR3 has 14 residues. The CDR3, as DNA: TGTGCCAGCAGCAAAGTTCCAGGGCCCTACGAGCAGTACGTC. Translated, it gives CASSKVPGPYEQYV.

V and J are TRBV28 and TRBJ1-6, with TRBD1 as a possible D gene (5 bases). V shed 4 bases and J shed 8 bases, with 18 bases lying between them. The germline V gene encodes CDR1 MDHEN and CDR2 SYDVKM. This CDR3 is 16 amino acids long. The CDR3 reads CASSSGWRGDDSPLHF. The CDR3 nucleotides read TGTGCCAGCAGTTCTGGCTGGAGGGGCGATGATTCACCCCTCCACTTT.

The V gene is TRBV5-1, the J gene TRBJ1-1; 11 bases map to TRBD1. The CDR3 covers 17 residues. In germline, CDR1 is SGHRS, CDR2 YFSETQ. V gave up 2 bases and J gave up 5 bases; unmatched junction bases: 11. CDR3 amino acids: CASSFYPGQGARTEAFF. The CDR3 region has the DNA TGCGCCAGCAGCTTCTATCCCGGACAGGGGGCGCGAACTGAAGCTTTCTTT.

The sample holds one count of this clone. The rearrangement links TRBV25-1 to TRBJ1-1; the match to TRBD1 covers 9 bases. This CDR3 spans 14 amino acids. Trimming removed 5 bases from V and 1 base from J; junction bases left unmatched: 2. CDR1 is MGHDK, CDR2 SYGVNS, per germline. The CDR3 reads CASSKDRGNTEAFF. The CDR3, as DNA: TGTGCCAGCAGTAAGGACAGGGGGAACACTGAAGCTTTCTTT.

The rearrangement joins TRBV10-2 to TRBJ1-1; D is undetermined. The ends were cut back, 3 bases at V and 6 bases at J, with 11 bases in the middle. The CDR3 is made up of 13 amino acids. Germline assignment: CDR1 WSHSY and CDR2 SAAADI. The CDR3 protein is CASSEGRAPEAFF. For the CDR3, the DNA is TGCGCCAGCAGTGAAGGGAGGGCCCCTGAAGCTTTCTTT.

J is TRBJ1-4 and V is TRBV25-1; D remains ambiguous. This CDR3 is built from 15 residues. CDR1 MGHDK and CDR2 SYGVNS come from the germline V gene. V lost 0 bases to trimming and J lost 4 bases, with 9 bases between them. The CDR3 nucleotides are TGTGCCAGCAGTGAATACTGGCGGAGTAATGAAAAACTGTTTTTT. It translates to CASSEYWRSNEKLFF.

CDR3 sequence reads: CASSPDRGNEQFF. Written as DNA, the CDR3 is TGTGCCAGCAGCCCAGACAGGGGTAATGAGCAGTTCTTC. V is TRBV11-2 and J is TRBJ2-1, with 8 bases fitting TRBD1. This CDR3 contains 13 residues. Germline lookup yields CDR1 SGHAT and CDR2 FQNNGV. Trimming cost V 5 bases and J 7 bases; bases outside gene matches: 4.

V gene TRBV30 combines with J gene TRBJ1-2; tentatively, D is TRBD1 (6 bases). The germline V gene encodes CDR1 GTSNPN and CDR2 SVGIG (reference sequence). Trimming took off 7 bases at V and 3 bases at J, with 12 bases between the two ends. The CDR3 length is 12 residues. CDR3: CASTAGDYGYTF. As DNA, the CDR3 is TGTGCCTCGACGGCAGGGGACTATGGCTACACCTTC. Supplemented by reference TRBV30 and TRBJ1-2, the full variable domain reads SQTIHQWPATLVQPVGSPLSLECTVEGTSNPNLYWYRQAAGRGLQLLFYSVGIGQISSEVPQNLSASRPQDRQFILSSKKLLLSDSGFYLCASTAGDYGYTFGSGTRLTVV.